The present T cell receptor beta chain was sequenced within a study of blood T cell repertoires in COVID-19. Original methodology: Amplification of reference gene primers provided the estimated nucleated cell counts. The repertoire was sequenced with immunoSEQ multiplex PCR; TCRdb's copy has only in-frame clones and lacks some. That table furnishes V, J and clone size, whereas the DNA furnished D and trimming. This table has a few hundred thousand clones, nearly 90% appearing once. CDR3 size: 13 residues. The germline V gene has CDR1 SEHNR and CDR2 FQNEAQ (reference sequence). The ends were cut back, 2 bases at V and 5 bases at J, with 9 bases in the middle.

This receptor was identified in a woman between 25 and 40 years old who had recovered from COVID-19. The sequenced sample was PBMCs or T cells enriched from blood (not recorded which). This chain uses TRBV7-9 with TRBJ2-5, with D unclear. This CDR3 is CASSLKPRETQYF. Here the CDR3 DNA reads TGTGCCAGCAGCTTAAAGCCCCGGGAGACCCAGTACTTC.